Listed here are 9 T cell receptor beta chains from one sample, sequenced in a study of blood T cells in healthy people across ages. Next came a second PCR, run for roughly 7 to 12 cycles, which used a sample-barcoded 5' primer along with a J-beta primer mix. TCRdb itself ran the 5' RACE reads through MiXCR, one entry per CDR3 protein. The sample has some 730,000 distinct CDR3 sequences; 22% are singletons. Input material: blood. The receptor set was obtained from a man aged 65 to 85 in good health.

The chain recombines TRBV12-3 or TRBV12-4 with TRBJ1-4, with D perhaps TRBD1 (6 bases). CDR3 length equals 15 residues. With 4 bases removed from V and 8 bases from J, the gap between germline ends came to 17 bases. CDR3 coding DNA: TGTGCCAGCAGTTCAGGTGCAGGGGAGGGGGAAAAACTGTTTTTT. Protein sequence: CASSSGAGEGEKLFF.

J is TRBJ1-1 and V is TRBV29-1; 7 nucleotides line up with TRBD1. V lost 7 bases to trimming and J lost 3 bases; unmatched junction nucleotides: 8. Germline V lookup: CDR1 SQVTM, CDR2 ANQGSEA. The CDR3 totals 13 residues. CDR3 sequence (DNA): TGCAGCGCCGAGGAGGGGGCGGACACTGAAGCTTTCTTT. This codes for CSAEEGADTEAFF. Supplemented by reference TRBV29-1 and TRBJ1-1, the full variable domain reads SAVISQKPSRDICQRGTSLTIQCQVDSQVTMMFWYRQQPGQSLTLIATANQGSEATYESGFVIDKFPISRPNLTFSTLTVSNMSPEDSSIYLCSAEEGADTEAFFGQGTRLTVV.

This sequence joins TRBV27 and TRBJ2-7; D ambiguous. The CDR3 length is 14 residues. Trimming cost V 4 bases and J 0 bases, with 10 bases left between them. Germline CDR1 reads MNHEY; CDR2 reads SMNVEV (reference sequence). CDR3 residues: CASSSDVSSYEQYF. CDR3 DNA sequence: TGTGCCAGCAGTTCTGACGTGAGCTCCTACGAGCAGTACTTC.

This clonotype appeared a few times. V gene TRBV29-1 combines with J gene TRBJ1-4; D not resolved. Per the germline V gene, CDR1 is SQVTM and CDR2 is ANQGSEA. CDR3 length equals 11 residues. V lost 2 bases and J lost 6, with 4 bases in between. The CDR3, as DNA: TGCAGCGTTGAACTAGATGAAAAACTGTTTTTT. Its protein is CSVELDEKLFF.

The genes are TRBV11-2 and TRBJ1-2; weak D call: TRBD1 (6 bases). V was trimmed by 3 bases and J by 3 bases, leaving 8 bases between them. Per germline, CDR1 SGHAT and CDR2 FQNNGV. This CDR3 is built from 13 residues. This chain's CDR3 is CASSFNRDYGYTF. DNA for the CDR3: TGTGCCAGCAGCTTCAACAGGGACTATGGCTACACCTTC.

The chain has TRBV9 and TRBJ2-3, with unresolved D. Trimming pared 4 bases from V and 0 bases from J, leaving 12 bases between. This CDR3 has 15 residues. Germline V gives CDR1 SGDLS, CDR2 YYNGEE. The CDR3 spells CASSSNPASTDTQYF. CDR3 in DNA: TGTGCCAGCAGCTCGAATCCGGCGAGCACAGATACGCAGTATTTT.

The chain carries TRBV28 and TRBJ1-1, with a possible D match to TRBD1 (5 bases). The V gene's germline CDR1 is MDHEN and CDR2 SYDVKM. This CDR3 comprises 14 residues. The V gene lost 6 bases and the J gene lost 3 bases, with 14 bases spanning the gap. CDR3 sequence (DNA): TGTGCCAGCAGGGGACGGAATGGGTACACTGAAGCTTTCTTT. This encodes CASRGRNGYTEAFF. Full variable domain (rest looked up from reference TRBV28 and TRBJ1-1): DVKVTQSSRYLVKRTGEKVFLECVQDMDHENMFWYRQDPGLGLRLIYFSYDVKMKEKGDIPEGYSVSREKKERFSLILESASTNQTSMYLCASRGRNGYTEAFFGQGTRLTVV.

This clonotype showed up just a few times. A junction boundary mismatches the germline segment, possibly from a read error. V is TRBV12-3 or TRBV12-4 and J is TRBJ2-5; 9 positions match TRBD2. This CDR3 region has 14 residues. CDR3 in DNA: TGCGCCAGCAGCCCTAGCGGGGCCCAAGAGACCCAGTACTTC. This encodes CASSPSGAQETQYF.

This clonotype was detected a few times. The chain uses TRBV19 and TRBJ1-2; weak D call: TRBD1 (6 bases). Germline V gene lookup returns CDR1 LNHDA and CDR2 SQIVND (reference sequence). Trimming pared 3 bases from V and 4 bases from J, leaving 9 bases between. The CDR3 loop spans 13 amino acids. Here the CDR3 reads CASSMGRGYGYTF. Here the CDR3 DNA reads TGTGCCAGTAGTATGGGCAGGGGCTATGGCTACACCTTC.